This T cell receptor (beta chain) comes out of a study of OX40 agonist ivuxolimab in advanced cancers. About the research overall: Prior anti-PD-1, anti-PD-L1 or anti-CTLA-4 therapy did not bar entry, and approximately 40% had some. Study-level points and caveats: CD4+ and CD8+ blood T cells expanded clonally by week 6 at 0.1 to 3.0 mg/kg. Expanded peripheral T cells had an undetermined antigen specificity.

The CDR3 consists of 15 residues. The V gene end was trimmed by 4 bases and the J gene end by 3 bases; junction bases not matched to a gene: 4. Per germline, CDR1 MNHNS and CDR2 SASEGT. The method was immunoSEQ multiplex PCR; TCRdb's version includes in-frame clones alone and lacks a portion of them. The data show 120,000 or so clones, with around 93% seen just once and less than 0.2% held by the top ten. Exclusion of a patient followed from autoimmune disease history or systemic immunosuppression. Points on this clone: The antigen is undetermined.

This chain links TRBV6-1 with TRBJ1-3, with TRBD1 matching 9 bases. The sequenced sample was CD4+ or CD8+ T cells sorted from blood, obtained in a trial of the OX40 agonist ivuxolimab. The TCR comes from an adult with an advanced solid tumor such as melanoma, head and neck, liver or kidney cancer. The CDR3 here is CASSGDRAFGNTIYF. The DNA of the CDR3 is TGTGCCAGCAGTGGGGACAGGGCGTTTGGAAACACCATATATTTT.